The rows below give T cell receptor beta chains drawn from one sample of a study of cytomegalovirus exposure and HLA in healthy donors. Generated by immunoSEQ multiplex PCR, the TCRdb table keeps only in-frame clones and is missing some. The sample table sets out around 76,000 clones. The sequenced sample consisted of PBMCs. These receptors were taken from a woman aged 55-75 years in good health and CMV-seronegative. CDR3s leave out the opening cysteine and the closing phenylalanine or tryptophan. Each record gives: CDR3 length, V gene, J gene, CDR3 protein.

12	TRBV9	TRBJ2-2	ASSVSPGGGELF
13	TRBV7-9	TRBJ2-3	ASSLDRTSTDTQY
12	TRBV27	TRBJ2-2	ASSFPDYTGELF
10	TRBV6-6	TRBJ2-1	ASRGQNNEQF
12	TRBV7-2	TRBJ2-7	ASSLAGGPYEQY
13	TRBV5-1	TRBJ2-1	ASSATSGSYNEQF
12	TRBV19	TRBJ1-2	ASSIGQGAHGYT
13	TRBV19	TRBJ1-1	ASNKRGRLATEAF
13	TRBV29-1	TRBJ2-5	SVDRDDSPTETQY
11	TRBV5-4	TRBJ2-1	ASSHQRVNEQF
13	TRBV2	TRBJ2-5	ASSEGSGGVETQY
17	TRBV7-2	TRBJ2-7	ASSLGREGTSGRFYEQY
15	TRBV2	TRBJ2-3	ASSPPGGLAARDTQY
13	TRBV27	TRBJ1-2	ASSLTGGTNYGYT
13	TRBV5-1	TRBJ2-7	ASSTGTSVPLGQY
13	TRBV19	TRBJ1-5	ASSIGQTSNQPQH
12	TRBV15	TRBJ1-2	ATSRDPRIGGYT
12	TRBV10-1	TRBJ2-2	ASTGTGRTGELF
14	TRBV2	TRBJ2-5	ASSELGVAGAETQY
12	TRBV7-8	TRBJ2-7	ASSLAEQGYEQY
12	TRBV2	TRBJ2-6	ATQVDSGANVLT
9	TRBV6-5	TRBJ2-3	ASSSVDTQY
15	TRBV18	TRBJ2-1	ASSSTSGWGPYNEQF